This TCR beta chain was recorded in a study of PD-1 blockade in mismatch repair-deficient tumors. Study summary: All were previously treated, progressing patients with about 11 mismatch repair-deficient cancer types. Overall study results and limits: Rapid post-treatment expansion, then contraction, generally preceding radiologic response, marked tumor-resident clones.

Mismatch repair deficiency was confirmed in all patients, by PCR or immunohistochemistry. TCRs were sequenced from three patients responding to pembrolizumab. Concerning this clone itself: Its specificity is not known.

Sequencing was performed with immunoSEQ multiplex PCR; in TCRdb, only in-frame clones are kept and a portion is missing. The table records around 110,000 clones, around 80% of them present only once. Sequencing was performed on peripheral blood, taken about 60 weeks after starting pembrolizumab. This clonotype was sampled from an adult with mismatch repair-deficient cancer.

CDR3 bases: TGTGCCAGCAGCTTTGGAGGCTATGGCTACACCTTC. Protein: CASSFGGYGYTF. V gene TRBV7-2 combines with J gene TRBJ1-2; D remains unclear. V lost 3 bases and J lost 4, with 6 bases in between. This CDR3 spans 12 amino acids. Looked up from germline, CDR1 is SGHTA and CDR2 is FQGNSA.